Each of the 25 T cell receptor beta chains below was sequenced from the same sample in a study of CD8 T cells in ankylosing spondylitis. From the 5' RACE reads, TCRdb called clonotypes with MiXCR, one entry per CDR3 protein. The sample has under 150,000 distinct CDR3 sequences; under 20% are singletons. Study-level findings and limits: Seemingly characteristic of ankylosing spondylitis blood was a TCR beta motif consisting of roughly 8 highly homologous variants.

Their antigen targets remain unknown. Sequencing was done on a sample of blood, either unsorted or a sorted T cell fraction (not recorded which). These receptors were collected from a male donor with ankylosing spondylitis.

At least ten counts were recorded for this clonotype. This chain joins TRBV12-3 or TRBV12-4 and TRBJ2-1; either TRBD1 or TRBD2 may fit D (5 bases each). Trimming removed 4 bases at V and 5 bases at J, with 21 bases between. The CDR3 has 17 amino acids. The CDR3 region is CASSWGKPAFLNNEQFF. The CDR3, as DNA: TGTGCCAGCAGTTGGGGGAAACCGGCATTTTTGAACAATGAGCAGTTCTTC.

This clonotype has more than one count but fewer than ten. V and J are TRBV2 and TRBJ2-7, with TRBD1 identical over 7 bases. Germline CDR1 and CDR2: SNHLY and FYNNEI. This CDR3 is 15 amino acids long. Trimming removed 5 bases from V and 0 bases from J; junction bases left unmatched: 7. CDR3 nucleotides: TGTGCCAGCAGTCAAGGGACAGTTCGCTCCTACGAGCAGTACTTC. Protein sequence: CASSQGTVRSYEQYF.

This chain links TRBV3-1 with TRBJ2-7; 8 nucleotides match TRBD2. The germline CDR1 and CDR2 sequences are LGHDT and YNNKEL (reference sequence). The V gene end was trimmed by 2 bases and the J gene end by 3 bases; junction bases not matched to a gene: 3. This CDR3 has 14 residues. The CDR3 sequence is CASSQTLAGYEQYF. CDR3 in DNA: TGTGCCAGCAGCCAAACGCTAGCGGGCTACGAGCAGTACTTC.

Ten or more counts support this clonotype. The chain carries TRBV20-1 and TRBJ1-2, with a weak D call TRBD1 (5 bases). Germline loops: CDR1 DFQATT, CDR2 SNEGSKA (reference sequence). The V and J ends lost 2 bases and 10 bases respectively, with 17 bases between them. There are 13 residues in the CDR3. CDR3 sequence reads: CSARSWAQEDYTF. CDR3 nucleotide sequence: TGCAGTGCTAGATCATGGGCACAGGAGGACTACACCTTC.

This sequence joins TRBV7-8 and TRBJ1-5, with D possibly matching TRBD1 (5 bases). The CDR3 consists of 15 residues. Trimming shortened V by 6 bases and J by 2 bases, and 14 bases separated the two germline ends. Germline assignment: CDR1 SGHVS and CDR2 FQNEAQ. The CDR3 protein is CASSPVRGGNQPQHF. As DNA, the CDR3 is TGTGCCAGCAGTCCGGTGAGGGGTGGCAATCAGCCCCAGCATTTT.

This rearrangement joins TRBV4-1 to TRBJ2-2, with D tentatively TRBD1 (6 bases). CDR1 MGHRA and CDR2 YSYEKL come from the germline V gene. The germline V and J ends were trimmed by 4 bases and 1 base, with 10 bases remaining between them. CDR3 length: 15 amino acids. The CDR3 protein is CASSPGQMNTGELFF. The CDR3 DNA follows: TGCGCCAGCAGCCCCGGACAGATGAACACCGGGGAGCTGTTTTTT.

J is TRBJ2-6 and V is TRBV4-1; the D gene could be TRBD1 or TRBD2 (5 bases each). This CDR3 spans 17 amino acids. Germline-derived CDR1 and CDR2 are MGHRA and YSYEKL. The germline V and J ends were trimmed by 3 bases and 0 bases, with 12 bases remaining between them. The CDR3 nucleotides read TGCGCCAGCAGCCAGGGACCTATCAGCTCTGGGGCCAACGTCCTGACTTTC. Its protein product is CASSQGPISSGANVLTF.

The chain has TRBV7-3 and TRBJ2-1; weak D call: TRBD2 (6 bases). The length of the CDR3 is 15 residues. The ends were cut back, 2 bases at V and 8 bases at J, with 16 bases in the middle. CDR1 SGHTA and CDR2 FQGTGA come from the germline V gene. CDR3 bases: TGTGCCAGCAGCTTACTGGGCGGGATAGGTTATGAGCAGTTCTTC. It yields the protein CASSLLGGIGYEQFF.

The chain carries TRBV7-9 and TRBJ2-2, with a weak D call TRBD2 (5 bases). The V gene's germline CDR1 is SEHNR and CDR2 FQNEAQ (reference sequence). Trimming removed 4 bases at V and 6 bases at J, with 9 bases between. This CDR3 is built from 13 residues. The CDR3 here is CASSSGLPGELFF. The CDR3 DNA reads TGTGCCAGCAGCTCGGGATTACCCGGGGAGCTGTTTTTT.

The genes are TRBV2 and TRBJ2-7, with a weak D call TRBD1 (6 bases). Trimming cost V 6 bases and J 2 bases, with 20 bases left between them. Germline CDR1 reads SNHLY; CDR2 reads FYNNEI. The length of the CDR3 is 16 residues. This CDR3 reads CASRSTRDTSAYEQYF. The CDR3 region has the DNA TGTGCCAGCAGGAGTACCAGGGACACAAGTGCCTACGAGCAGTACTTC.

In this sample, this clonotype turned up a few times. The genes are TRBV27 and TRBJ2-7; TRBD2 might be the D (5 bases). The germline gives CDR1 MNHEY, CDR2 SMNVEV (reference sequence). This CDR3 comprises 14 residues. V was trimmed by 3 bases and J by 5 bases, leaving 14 bases between them. The CDR3 sequence: CASSFLVPGNEQYF. Here the CDR3 DNA reads TGTGCCAGCAGTTTCCTCGTCCCGGGGAACGAGCAGTACTTC.

This clonotype has only a few counts. The chain has TRBV28 and TRBJ2-7, with 7 bases lining up with TRBD1. CDR3 length: 14 residues. Germline CDR1 reads MDHEN; CDR2 reads SYDVKM. V trimming: 1 base; J trimming: 3 bases; junction bases outside the gene matches: 3. CDR3 in amino acids: CASSLSHRGYEQYF. The CDR3 DNA reads TGTGCCAGCAGTTTATCCCACAGGGGCTACGAGCAGTACTTC.

The sample holds a few counts of this clonotype. The chain recombines TRBV10-3 with TRBJ2-3; D gene ambiguous. Germline loops: CDR1 ENHRY, CDR2 SYGVKD. This CDR3 region has 14 residues. Deletions cut 0 bases from V and 2 bases from J, with 6 bases between. The CDR3 DNA reads as TGTGCCATCAGTGAGTCTTCAGTCACAGATACGCAGTATTTT. This gives the protein CAISESSVTDTQYF.

In this sample, this clonotype turned up many times. V is TRBV7-9 and J is TRBJ2-1; 12 positions agree with TRBD2. Germline V CDR1 and CDR2: SEHNR, FQNEAQ (reference sequence). The CDR3 extends over 16 amino acids. V was pared by 5 bases and J by 5 bases, with 7 bases of the junction left unmatched. The CDR3 is CASSPRLAGANNEQFF. Here the CDR3 DNA reads TGTGCCAGCAGCCCCCGACTAGCGGGAGCCAACAATGAGCAGTTCTTC. Together with reference TRBV7-9 and TRBJ2-1, the CDR3 gives the full variable domain: DTGVSQNPRHKITKRGQNVTFRCDPISEHNRLYWYRQTLGQGPEFLTYFQNEAQLEKSRLLSDRFSAERPKGSFSTLEIQRTEQGDSAMYLCASSPRLAGANNEQFFGPGTRLTVL.

The gene calls are TRBV10-1 and TRBJ2-1; 7 bases match TRBD2. Looked up from germline, CDR1 is WNHNN and CDR2 is SYGVQD (reference sequence). V shed 1 base, J shed 5 bases, and the junction held 11 bases outside the gene matches. CDR3 length equals 17 residues. For the CDR3, the DNA is TGCGCCAGCAGTGAGTTGGCGCGAAGCGGGGACCACAATGAGCAGTTCTTC. Amino acids: CASSELARSGDHNEQFF.

J is TRBJ1-5 and V is TRBV12-3 or TRBV12-4, with D uncertain. The CDR3 spans 14 residues. Trimming took 0 bases from V and 3 from J, leaving 6 bases between them. CDR3 loop: CASSLAGPNQPQHF. In DNA, the CDR3 is TGTGCCAGCAGTTTAGCAGGGCCCAATCAGCCCCAGCATTTT.

J is TRBJ2-3 and V is TRBV9; 7 bases are shared with TRBD1. V shed 3 bases and J 0 bases; nucleotides not matched to a gene: 7. Germline CDR1 and CDR2: SGDLS and YYNGEE. CDR3 length equals 16 residues. CDR3 amino acids: CASSAEGQLSTDTQYF. In DNA, the CDR3 is TGTGCCAGCAGCGCCGAGGGACAGCTTAGCACAGATACGCAGTATTTT.

This chain joins TRBV19 and TRBJ2-1; 7 bases are shared with TRBD2. After removal of 8 bases from V and 4 bases from J, the junction contained 5 bases not matched to a gene. Germline assignment: CDR1 LNHDA and CDR2 SQIVND (reference sequence). CDR3 length: 13 amino acids. The CDR3 spells CASREDGYNEQFF. CDR3 bases: TGTGCCAGTCGGGAGGACGGGTACAATGAGCAGTTCTTC.

This clonotype was observed a few times. This chain joins TRBV24-1 and TRBJ2-7; 10 bases are shared with TRBD1. The CDR3 is 14 residues long. Trimming at V came to 3 bases and at J to 2 bases, leaving 0 bases not matched to a gene. In germline, CDR1 is KGHDR, CDR2 SFDVKD. Here the CDR3 reads CATSDGTGAYEQYF. DNA for the CDR3: TGTGCCACCAGTGATGGGACAGGGGCCTACGAGCAGTACTTC.

This clonotype was detected a few times. The chain carries TRBV29-1 and TRBJ1-1; D is possibly TRBD1 (5 bases). The CDR3 is made up of 13 amino acids. V lost 4 bases and J lost 0, with 9 bases in between. CDR1 and CDR2 (germline): SQVTM, ANQGSEA. In DNA, the CDR3 is TGCAGCGTTGTGGGGGGTTTGAACACTGAAGCTTTCTTT. It specifies CSVVGGLNTEAFF.

The chain has TRBV5-1 and TRBJ2-7; 9 bases fit TRBD1. The V and J ends lost 4 bases and 4 bases, in that order; junction bases with no gene match: 6. This CDR3 comprises 14 residues. Germline V gives CDR1 SGHRS, CDR2 YFSETQ. Here the CDR3 reads CASSLPGQGYEQYF. The CDR3 DNA reads as TGCGCCAGCAGCCTACCGGGACAGGGATACGAGCAGTACTTC. Looking up the rest from reference TRBV5-1 and TRBJ2-7 gives the full variable domain: KAGVTQTPRYLIKTRGQQVTLSCSPISGHRSVSWYQQTPGQGLQFLFEYFSETQRNKGNFPGRFSGRQFSNSRSEMNVSTLELGDSALYLCASSLPGQGYEQYFGPGTRLTVT.

The J gene is TRBJ2-2, the V gene TRBV5-1, with D perhaps assigned TRBD1 or TRBD2 (5 bases each). The ends were cut back, 2 bases at V and 4 bases at J, with 12 bases in the middle. The germline CDR1 and CDR2 sequences are SGHRS and YFSETQ. CDR3 length equals 15 residues. CDR3 coding DNA: TGCGCCAGCAGCTTACGGGGCAGGGCCACCGGGGAGCTGTTTTTT. Its protein is CASSLRGRATGELFF.

This clonotype showed up just a few times. The genes are TRBV9 and TRBJ2-3, with a weak D call TRBD2 (5 bases). Germline assignment: CDR1 SGDLS and CDR2 YYNGEE. V lost 3 bases, J lost 5 bases, and 7 bases lay in between. The CDR3 is 12 residues long. The chain's CDR3 is CASSGEGDTQYF. The CDR3 coding sequence is TGTGCCAGCAGCGGAGAGGGAGATACGCAGTATTTT.

A few counts support this clonotype. This sequence joins TRBV9 and TRBJ2-3, with D perhaps matching TRBD2 (6 bases). The V gene's germline CDR1 is SGDLS and CDR2 YYNGEE. The CDR3 consists of 14 residues. Trimming took 3 bases from V and 7 from J, leaving 15 bases between them. The CDR3 DNA reads as TGTGCCAGCAGCGGACGGGAGTCAGAGTATACGCAGTATTTT. It codes for CASSGRESEYTQYF.

The rearrangement links TRBV10-2 to TRBJ1-5, with TRBD1 matching 9 bases. The CDR3 has 14 amino acids. Looked up from germline, CDR1 is WSHSY and CDR2 is SAAADI. With V trimmed by 4 bases and J by 6 bases, 4 bases remained unmatched. The CDR3 coding sequence is TGCGCCAGCAGTGTGGGACAGGGAAGTCAGCCCCAGCATTTT. Translating gives CASSVGQGSQPQHF.